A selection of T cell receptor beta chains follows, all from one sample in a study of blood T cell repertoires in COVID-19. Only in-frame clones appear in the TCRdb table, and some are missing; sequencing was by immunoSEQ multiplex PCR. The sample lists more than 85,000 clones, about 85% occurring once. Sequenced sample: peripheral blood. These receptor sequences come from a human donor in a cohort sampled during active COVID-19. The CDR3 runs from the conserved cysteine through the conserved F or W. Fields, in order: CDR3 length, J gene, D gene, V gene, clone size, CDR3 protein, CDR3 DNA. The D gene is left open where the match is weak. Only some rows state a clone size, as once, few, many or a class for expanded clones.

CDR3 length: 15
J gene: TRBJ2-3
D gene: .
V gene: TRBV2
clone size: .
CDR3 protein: CASVRLQGTPDTQYF
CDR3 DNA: TGTGCCAGCGTTCGGTTACAGGGAACCCCAGATACGCAGTATTTT

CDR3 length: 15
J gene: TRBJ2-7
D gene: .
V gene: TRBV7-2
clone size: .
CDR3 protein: CASSLRAGNVYEQYF
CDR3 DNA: TGTGCCAGCAGCTTAAGGGCAGGGAATGTCTACGAGCAGTACTTC

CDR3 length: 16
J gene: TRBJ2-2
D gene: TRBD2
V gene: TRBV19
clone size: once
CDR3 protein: CASQGLAGGYTGELFF
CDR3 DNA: TGTGCCAGTCAGGGACTAGCGGGAGGATACACCGGGGAGCTGTTTTTT

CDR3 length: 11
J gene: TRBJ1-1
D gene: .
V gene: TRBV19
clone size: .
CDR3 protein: CASIQFTEAFF
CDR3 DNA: TGTGCCAGTATCCAGTTCACTGAAGCTTTCTTT

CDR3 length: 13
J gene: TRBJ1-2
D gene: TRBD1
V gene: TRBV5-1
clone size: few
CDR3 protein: CASSPQGHYGYTF
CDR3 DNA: TGCGCCAGCAGCCCACAGGGGCACTATGGCTACACCTTC

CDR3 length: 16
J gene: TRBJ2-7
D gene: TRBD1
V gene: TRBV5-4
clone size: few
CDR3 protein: CASSLTTGALFYEQYF
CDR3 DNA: TGTGCCAGCAGCCTAACCACAGGGGCCTTATTCTACGAGCAGTACTTC

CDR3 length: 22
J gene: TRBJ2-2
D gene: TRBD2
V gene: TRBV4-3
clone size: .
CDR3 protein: CASSQDQHSGGTSGLYTGELFF
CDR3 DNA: TGCGCCAGCAGCCAAGATCAACACTCCGGCGGGACTAGCGGATTATACACCGGGGAGCTGTTTTTT

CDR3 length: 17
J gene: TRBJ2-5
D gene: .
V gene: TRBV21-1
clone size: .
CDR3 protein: CASSKVGQGGSQETQYF
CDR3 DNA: TGTGCCAGCAGCAAAGTGGGACAGGGAGGTTCCCAAGAGACCCAGTACTTC

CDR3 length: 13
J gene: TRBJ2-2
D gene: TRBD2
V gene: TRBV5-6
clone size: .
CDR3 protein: CASSLAGGGELFF
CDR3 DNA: TGTGCCAGCAGCTTGGCGGGGGGCGGGGAGCTGTTTTTT

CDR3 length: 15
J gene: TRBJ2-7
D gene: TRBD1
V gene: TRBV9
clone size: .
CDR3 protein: CASSVSGQGAYEQYF
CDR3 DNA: TGTGCCAGCAGCGTATCAGGGCAGGGGGCCTACGAGCAGTACTTC

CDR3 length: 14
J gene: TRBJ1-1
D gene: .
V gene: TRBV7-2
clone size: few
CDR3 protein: CASSLFSGNTEAFF
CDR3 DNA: TGTGCCAGCAGCTTATTTTCCGGGAACACTGAAGCTTTCTTT

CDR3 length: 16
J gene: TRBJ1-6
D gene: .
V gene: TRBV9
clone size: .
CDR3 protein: CASSVGGSSYNSPLHF
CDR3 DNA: TGTGCCAGCAGCGTAGGCGGGAGCTCCTATAATTCACCCCTCCACTTT

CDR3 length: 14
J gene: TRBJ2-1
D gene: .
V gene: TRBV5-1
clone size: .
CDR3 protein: CASSLDRVFYEQFF
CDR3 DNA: TGCGCCAGCAGCTTGGACAGGGTCTTCTATGAGCAGTTCTTC

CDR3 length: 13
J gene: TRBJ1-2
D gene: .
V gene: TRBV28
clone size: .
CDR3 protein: CASSFQGLNGYTF
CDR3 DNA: TGTGCCAGCAGTTTTCAGGGGTTGAATGGCTACACCTTC

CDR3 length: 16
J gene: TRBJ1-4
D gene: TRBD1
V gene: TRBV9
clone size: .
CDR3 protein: CASSLRQGATNEKLFF
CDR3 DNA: TGTGCCAGCAGCCTCCGACAGGGCGCAACTAATGAAAAACTGTTTTTT

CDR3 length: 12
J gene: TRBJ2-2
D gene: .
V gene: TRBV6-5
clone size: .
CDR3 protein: CASSVYTGELFF
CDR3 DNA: TGTGCCAGCAGCGTCTACACCGGGGAGCTGTTTTTT

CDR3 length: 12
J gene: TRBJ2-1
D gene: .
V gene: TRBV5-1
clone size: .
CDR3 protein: CASSLGAREQFF
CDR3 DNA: TGCGCCAGCAGCTTGGGAGCTAGGGAGCAGTTCTTC

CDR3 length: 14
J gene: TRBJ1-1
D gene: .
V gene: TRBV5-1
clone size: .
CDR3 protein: CASSFFDSNTEAFF
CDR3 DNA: TGCGCCAGCAGCTTCTTCGACTCGAACACTGAAGCTTTCTTT

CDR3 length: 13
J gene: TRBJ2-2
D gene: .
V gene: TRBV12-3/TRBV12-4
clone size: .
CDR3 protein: CASSSAGAGELFF
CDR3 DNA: TGTGCCAGCAGTTCCGCAGGGGCCGGGGAGCTGTTTTTT

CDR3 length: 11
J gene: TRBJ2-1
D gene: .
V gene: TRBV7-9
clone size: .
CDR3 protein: CASSTINEQFF
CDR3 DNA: TGTGCCAGCAGCACAATCAATGAGCAGTTCTTC

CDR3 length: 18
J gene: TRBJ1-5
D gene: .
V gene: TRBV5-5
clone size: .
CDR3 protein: CASSSHVRGEAAGQPQHF
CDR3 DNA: TGTGCCAGCAGCTCCCACGTGCGGGGGGAAGCTGCAGGTCAGCCCCAGCATTTT

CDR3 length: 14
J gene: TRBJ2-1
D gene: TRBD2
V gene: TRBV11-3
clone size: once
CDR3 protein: CASSPSSGGVGQFF
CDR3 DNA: TGTGCCAGCAGCCCGTCTAGCGGGGGGGTAGGGCAGTTCTTC

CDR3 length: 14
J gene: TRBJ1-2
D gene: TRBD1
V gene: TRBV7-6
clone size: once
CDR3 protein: CASSSPGQGDGYTF
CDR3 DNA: TGTGCCAGCAGCTCACCGGGACAGGGGGATGGCTACACCTTC

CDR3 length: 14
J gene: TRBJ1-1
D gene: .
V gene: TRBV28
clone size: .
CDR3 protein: CASISATWNTEAFF
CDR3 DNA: TGTGCCAGCATTTCCGCTACTTGGAACACTGAAGCTTTCTTT

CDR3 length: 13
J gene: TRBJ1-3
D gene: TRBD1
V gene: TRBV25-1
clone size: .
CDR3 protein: CASRDRAGNTIYF
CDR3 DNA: TGTGCCAGCAGAGACAGGGCTGGAAACACCATATATTTT

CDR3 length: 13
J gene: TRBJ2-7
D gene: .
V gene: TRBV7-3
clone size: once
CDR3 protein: CASSPTPTYEQYF
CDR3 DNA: TGTGCCAGCAGCCCCACACCAACCTACGAGCAGTACTTC

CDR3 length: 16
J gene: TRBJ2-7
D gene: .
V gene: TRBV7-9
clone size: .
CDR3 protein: CASSPPLRVDFYEQYF
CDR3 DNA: TGTGCCAGCAGCCCCCCCCTTAGGGTGGACTTCTACGAGCAGTACTTC

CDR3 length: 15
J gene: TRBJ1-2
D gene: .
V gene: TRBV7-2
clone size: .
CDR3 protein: CASSLLRGAQDGYTF
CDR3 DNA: TGTGCCAGCAGCTTATTACGGGGGGCGCAGGATGGCTACACCTTC

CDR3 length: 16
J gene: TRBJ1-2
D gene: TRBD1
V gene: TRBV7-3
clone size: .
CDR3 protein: CASSLNPGGADYGYTF
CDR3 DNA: TGTGCCAGCAGCTTAAACCCAGGGGGCGCGGACTATGGCTACACCTTC

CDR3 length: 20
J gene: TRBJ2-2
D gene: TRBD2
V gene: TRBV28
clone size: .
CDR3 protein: CASSLMGPEPEAGAAGELFF
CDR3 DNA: TGTGCCAGCAGCCTAATGGGGCCTGAACCTGAAGCGGGAGCAGCCGGGGAGCTGTTTTTT

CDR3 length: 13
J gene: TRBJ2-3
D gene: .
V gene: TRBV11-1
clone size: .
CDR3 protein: CASSRQSADTQYF
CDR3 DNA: TGTGCCAGCAGCCGCCAGTCAGCAGATACGCAGTATTTT

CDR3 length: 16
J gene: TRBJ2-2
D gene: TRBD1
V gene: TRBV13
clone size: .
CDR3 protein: CASSRNRGEDTGELFF
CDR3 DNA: TGTGCCAGCAGCCGCAACAGGGGGGAAGACACCGGGGAGCTGTTTTTT

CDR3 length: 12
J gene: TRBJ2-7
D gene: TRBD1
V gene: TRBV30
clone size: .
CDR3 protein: CAWSYDRGGQYF
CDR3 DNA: TGTGCCTGGAGTTATGACAGGGGGGGACAGTACTTC

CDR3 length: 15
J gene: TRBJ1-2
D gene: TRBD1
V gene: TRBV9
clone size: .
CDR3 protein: CASSPRTGPNYGYTF
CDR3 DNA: TGTGCCAGCAGCCCGAGGACAGGACCTAACTATGGCTACACCTTC

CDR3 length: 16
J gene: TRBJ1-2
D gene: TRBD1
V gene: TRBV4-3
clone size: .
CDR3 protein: CASSPDRGRPGFGYTF
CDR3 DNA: TGCGCCAGCAGCCCGGACAGGGGGCGCCCCGGGTTTGGCTACACCTTC

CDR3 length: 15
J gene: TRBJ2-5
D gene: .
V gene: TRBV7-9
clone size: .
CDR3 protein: CASSFSGGGVETQYF
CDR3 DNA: TGTGCCAGCAGCTTCTCCGGCGGGGGCGTAGAGACCCAGTACTTC

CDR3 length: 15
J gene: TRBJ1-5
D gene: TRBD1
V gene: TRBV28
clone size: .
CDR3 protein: CASTGDRSKNQPQHF
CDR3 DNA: TGTGCCAGCACCGGGGACAGGAGTAAAAATCAGCCCCAGCATTTT

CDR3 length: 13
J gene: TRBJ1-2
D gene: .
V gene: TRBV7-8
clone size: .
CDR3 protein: CASTLGGNYGYTF
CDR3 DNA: TGTGCCAGCACCCTGGGGGGTAACTATGGCTACACCTTC

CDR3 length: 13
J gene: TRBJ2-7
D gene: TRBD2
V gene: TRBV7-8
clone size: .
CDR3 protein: CASSFTSDYEQYF
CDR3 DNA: TGTGCCAGCAGCTTCACTAGCGACTACGAGCAGTACTTC

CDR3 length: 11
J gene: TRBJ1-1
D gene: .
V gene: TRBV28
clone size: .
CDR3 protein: CATSNRVFAFF
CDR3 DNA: TGTGCCACATCGAACAGGGTATTTGCTTTCTTT

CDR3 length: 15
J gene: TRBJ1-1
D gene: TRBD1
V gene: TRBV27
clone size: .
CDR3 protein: CASSPTGALNTEAFF
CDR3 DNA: TGTGCCAGCAGTCCGACAGGGGCCTTGAACACTGAAGCTTTCTTT

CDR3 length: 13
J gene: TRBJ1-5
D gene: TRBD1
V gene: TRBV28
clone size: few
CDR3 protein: CASSLTYRGPQHF
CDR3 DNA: TGTGCCAGCAGCCTCACCTACAGGGGGCCCCAGCATTTT

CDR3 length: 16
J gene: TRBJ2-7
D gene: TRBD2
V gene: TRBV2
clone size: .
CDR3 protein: CASCFLLAGGSYEQYF
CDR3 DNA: TGTGCCAGCTGCTTTCTTCTAGCGGGGGGCTCCTACGAGCAGTACTTC

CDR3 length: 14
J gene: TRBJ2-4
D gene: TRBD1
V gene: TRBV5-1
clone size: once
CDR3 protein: CASSRDSKKNIQYF
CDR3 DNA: TGCGCCAGCAGCAGGGACAGTAAAAAAAACATTCAGTACTTC

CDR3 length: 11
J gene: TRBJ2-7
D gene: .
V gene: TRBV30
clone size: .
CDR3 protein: CAWSDTYEQYF
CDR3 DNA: TGTGCCTGGAGTGACACCTACGAGCAGTACTTC

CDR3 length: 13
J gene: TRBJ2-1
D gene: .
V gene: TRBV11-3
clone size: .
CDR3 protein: CASSLVVAAEQFF
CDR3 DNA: TGTGCCAGCAGCTTAGTAGTAGCGGCCGAGCAGTTCTTC

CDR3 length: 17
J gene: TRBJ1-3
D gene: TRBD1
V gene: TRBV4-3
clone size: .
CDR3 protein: CASSQGQGADSGNTIYF
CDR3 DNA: TGCGCCAGCAGCCAAGGACAGGGGGCGGATTCTGGAAACACCATATATTTT

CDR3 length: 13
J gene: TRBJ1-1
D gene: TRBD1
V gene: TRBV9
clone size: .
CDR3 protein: CASSTWTGSQAFF
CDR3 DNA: TGTGCCAGCAGCACCTGGACAGGGTCACAAGCTTTCTTT

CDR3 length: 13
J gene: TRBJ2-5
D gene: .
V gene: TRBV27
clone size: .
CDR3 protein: CASSPGVQETQYF
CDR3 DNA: TGTGCCAGCAGCCCCGGGGTTCAAGAGACCCAGTACTTC

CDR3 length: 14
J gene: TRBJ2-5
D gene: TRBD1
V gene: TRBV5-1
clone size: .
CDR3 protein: CASSRWTGGETQYF
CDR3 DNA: TGCGCCAGCAGCAGATGGACAGGGGGGGAGACCCAGTACTTC

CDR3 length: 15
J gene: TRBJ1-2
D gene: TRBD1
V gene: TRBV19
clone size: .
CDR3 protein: CASSPGQGFIYGYTF
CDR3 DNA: TGTGCCAGTAGTCCAGGACAGGGGTTCATCTATGGCTACACCTTC

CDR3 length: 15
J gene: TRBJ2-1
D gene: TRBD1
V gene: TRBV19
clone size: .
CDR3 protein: CASSPRTGTYNEQFF
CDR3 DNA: TGTGCCAGTAGTCCCCGGACAGGTACCTACAATGAGCAGTTCTTC

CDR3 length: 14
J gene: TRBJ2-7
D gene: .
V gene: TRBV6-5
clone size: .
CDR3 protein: CASSYVTGGSGQYF
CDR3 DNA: TGTGCCAGCAGTTACGTAACTGGGGGCAGCGGGCAGTACTTC

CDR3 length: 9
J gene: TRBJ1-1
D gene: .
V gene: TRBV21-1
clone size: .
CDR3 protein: CAPDTEAFF
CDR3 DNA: TGTGCCCCTGACACTGAAGCTTTCTTT

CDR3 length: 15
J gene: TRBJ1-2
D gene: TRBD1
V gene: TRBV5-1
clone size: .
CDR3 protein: CASSSGQGPNYGYTF
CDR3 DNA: TGCGCCAGCAGCTCAGGACAGGGGCCTAACTATGGCTACACCTTC

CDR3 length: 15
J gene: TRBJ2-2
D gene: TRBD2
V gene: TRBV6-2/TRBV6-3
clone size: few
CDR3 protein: CASSSHGRARGELFF
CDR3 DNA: TGTGCCAGCAGTTCCCACGGGAGGGCCCGAGGGGAGCTGTTTTTT

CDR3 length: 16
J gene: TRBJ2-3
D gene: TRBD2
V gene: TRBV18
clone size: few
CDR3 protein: CASSPGLAGGSDTQYF
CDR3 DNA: TGTGCCAGCTCACCAGGACTAGCGGGGGGGTCCGATACGCAGTATTTT

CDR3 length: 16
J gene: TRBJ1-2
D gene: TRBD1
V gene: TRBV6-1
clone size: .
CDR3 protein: CASSDHGQGGNYGYTF
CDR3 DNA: TGTGCCAGCAGTGATCATGGACAGGGGGGAAACTATGGCTACACCTTC

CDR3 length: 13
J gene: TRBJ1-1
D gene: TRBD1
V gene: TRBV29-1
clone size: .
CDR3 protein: CSVRNRGGTEAFF
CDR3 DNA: TGCAGCGTCCGCAACAGGGGCGGGACTGAAGCTTTCTTT